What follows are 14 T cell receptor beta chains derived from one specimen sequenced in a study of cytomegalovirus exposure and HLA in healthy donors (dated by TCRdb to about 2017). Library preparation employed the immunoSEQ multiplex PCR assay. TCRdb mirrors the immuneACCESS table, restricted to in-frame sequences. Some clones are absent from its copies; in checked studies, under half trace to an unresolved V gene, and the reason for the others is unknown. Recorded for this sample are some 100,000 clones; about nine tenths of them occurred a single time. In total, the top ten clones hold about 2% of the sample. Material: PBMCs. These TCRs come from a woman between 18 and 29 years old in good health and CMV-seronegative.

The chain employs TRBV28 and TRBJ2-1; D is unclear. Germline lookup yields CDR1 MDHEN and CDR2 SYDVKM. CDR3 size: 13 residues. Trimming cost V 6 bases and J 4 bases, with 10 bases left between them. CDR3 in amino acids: CASRPVRYNEQFF. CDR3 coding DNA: TGTGCCAGCAGACCCGTCAGATACAATGAGCAGTTCTTC.

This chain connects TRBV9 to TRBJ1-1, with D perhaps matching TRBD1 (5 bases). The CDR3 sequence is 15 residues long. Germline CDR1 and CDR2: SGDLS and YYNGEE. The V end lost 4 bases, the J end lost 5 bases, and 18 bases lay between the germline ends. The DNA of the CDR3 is TGTGCCAGCAGCCCTAGAACGGGGGGTCAGACTGAAGCTTTCTTT. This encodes CASSPRTGGQTEAFF. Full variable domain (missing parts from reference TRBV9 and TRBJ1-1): DSGVTQTPKHLITATGQRVTLRCSPRSGDLSVYWYQQSLDQGLQFLIQYYNGEERAKGNILERFSAQQFPDLHSELNLSSLELGDSALYFCASSPRTGGQTEAFFGQGTRLTVV.

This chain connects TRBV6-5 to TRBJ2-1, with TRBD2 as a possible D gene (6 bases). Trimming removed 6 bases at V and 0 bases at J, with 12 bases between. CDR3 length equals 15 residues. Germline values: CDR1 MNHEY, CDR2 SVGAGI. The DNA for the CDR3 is TGTGCCAGCAGCCCCCGGGGAGGCTCCTACAATGAGCAGTTCTTC. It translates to CASSPRGGSYNEQFF.

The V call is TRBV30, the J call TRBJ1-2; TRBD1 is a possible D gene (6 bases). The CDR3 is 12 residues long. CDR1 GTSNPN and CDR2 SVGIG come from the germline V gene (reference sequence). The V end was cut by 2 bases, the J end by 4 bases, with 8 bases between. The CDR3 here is CAWSTGSYGYTF. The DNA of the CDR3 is TGTGCCTGGAGTACAGGGTCCTATGGCTACACCTTC.

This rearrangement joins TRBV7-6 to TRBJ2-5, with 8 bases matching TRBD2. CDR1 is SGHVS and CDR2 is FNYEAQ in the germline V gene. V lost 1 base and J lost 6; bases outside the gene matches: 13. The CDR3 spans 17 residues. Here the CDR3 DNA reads TGTGCCAGCAGCTTAGTGGGGTCCGGGGGGGCCGAAAAGACCCAGTACTTC. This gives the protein CASSLVGSGGAEKTQYF. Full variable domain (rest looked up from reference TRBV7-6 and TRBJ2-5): GAGVSQSPRYKVTKRGQDVALRCDPISGHVSLYWYRQALGQGPEFLTYFNYEAQQDKSGLPNDRFSAERPEGSISTLTIQRTEQRDSAMYRCASSLVGSGGAEKTQYFGPGTRLLVL.

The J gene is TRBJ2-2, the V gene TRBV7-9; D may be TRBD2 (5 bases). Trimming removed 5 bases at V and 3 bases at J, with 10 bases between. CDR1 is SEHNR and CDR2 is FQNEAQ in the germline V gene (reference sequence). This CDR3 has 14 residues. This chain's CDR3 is CASSATTYTGELFF. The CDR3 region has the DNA TGTGCCAGCAGCGCGACTACTTACACCGGGGAGCTGTTTTTT.

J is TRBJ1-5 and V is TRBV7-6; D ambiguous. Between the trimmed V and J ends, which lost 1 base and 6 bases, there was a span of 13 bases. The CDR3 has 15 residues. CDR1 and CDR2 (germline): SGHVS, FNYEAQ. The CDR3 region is CASSLGGWGGQPQHF. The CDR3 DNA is TGTGCCAGCAGCTTAGGGGGATGGGGAGGTCAGCCCCAGCATTTT.

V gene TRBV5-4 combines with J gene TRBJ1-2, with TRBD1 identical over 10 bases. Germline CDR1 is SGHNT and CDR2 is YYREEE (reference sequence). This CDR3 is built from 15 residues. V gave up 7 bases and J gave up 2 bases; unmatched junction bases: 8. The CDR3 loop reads CASASRDRGNYGYTF. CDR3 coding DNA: TGTGCCAGCGCGTCCCGGGACAGGGGAAACTATGGCTACACCTTC.

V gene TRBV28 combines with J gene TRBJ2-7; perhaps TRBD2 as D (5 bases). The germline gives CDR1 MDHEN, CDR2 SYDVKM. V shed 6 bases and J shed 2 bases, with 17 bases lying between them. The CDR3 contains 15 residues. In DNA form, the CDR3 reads TGTGCCAGCAGAGACCAACTAGTCCCCACCTACGAGCAGTACTTC. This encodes CASRDQLVPTYEQYF.

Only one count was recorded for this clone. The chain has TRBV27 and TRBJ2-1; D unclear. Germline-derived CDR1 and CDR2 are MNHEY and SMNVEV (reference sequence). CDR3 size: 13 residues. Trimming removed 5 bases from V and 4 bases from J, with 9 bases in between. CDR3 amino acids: CASSPTVYNEQFF. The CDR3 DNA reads TGTGCCAGCAGTCCGACTGTTTACAATGAGCAGTTCTTC.

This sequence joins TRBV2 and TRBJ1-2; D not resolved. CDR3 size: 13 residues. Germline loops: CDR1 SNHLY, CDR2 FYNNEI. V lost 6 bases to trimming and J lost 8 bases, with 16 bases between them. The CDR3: CASRLLDLGGYTF. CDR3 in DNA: TGTGCCAGCAGGCTACTGGACTTAGGCGGCTACACCTTC.

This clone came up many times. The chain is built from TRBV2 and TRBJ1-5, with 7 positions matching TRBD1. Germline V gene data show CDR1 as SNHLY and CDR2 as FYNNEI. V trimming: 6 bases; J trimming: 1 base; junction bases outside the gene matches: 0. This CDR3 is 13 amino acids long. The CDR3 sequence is CASRGQSNQPQHF. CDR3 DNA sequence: TGTGCCAGCAGGGGACAGAGCAATCAGCCCCAGCATTTT.

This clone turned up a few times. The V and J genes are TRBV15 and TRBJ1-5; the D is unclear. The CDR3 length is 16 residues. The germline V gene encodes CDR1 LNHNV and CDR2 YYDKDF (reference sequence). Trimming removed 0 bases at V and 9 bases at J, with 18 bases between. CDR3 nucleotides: TGTGCCACCAGCAGAGATCGCGCGGGGAGAGGACCGCCCCAGCATTTT. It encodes CATSRDRAGRGPPQHF.

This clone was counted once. The chain's CDR3 is CASRTRGSDSSHQPQHF. CDR3 sequence (DNA): TGTGCCAGTAGGACGCGGGGCTCCGACAGTTCTCATCAGCCCCAGCATTTT. The gene calls are TRBV19 and TRBJ1-5; D is possibly TRBD1 (5 bases). This CDR3 contains 17 residues. Looked up from germline, CDR1 is LNHDA and CDR2 is SQIVND (reference sequence). V lost 6 bases, J lost 5 bases, and 23 bases lay in between.